This T cell receptor (beta chain) was found in a study of T cell responses to AZD1222 COVID-19 vaccine. Study in general: Timing groups of about 4 and about 12 weeks for second doses were pooled. Study-level results: Increases in Spike-specific TCR breadth and depth were seen after two AZD1222 doses. Clonal diversity may have been underestimated, and the donors were mostly white British, with more females than males. Reportedly, close to half of spike-specific TCRs are directed against unmutated variant regions.

Note on this clone: Its antigen remains unidentified.

CDR3 length: 13 amino acids. In germline, CDR1 is MNHEY, CDR2 SMNVEV (reference sequence). V lost 6 bases, J lost 4 bases, and 3 bases stayed unmatched. TCRdb keeps only in-frame clones here, not all; method: immunoSEQ multiplex PCR. The repertoire holds about 100,000 clones, around 90% seen once, with 1.5% to 2% in the top ten. This chain links TRBV27 with TRBJ2-5; 9 nucleotides align to TRBD1. The material sequenced was peripheral blood, taken on day 0 of AZD1222 vaccination. This TCR came from an adult in good health. The CDR3 loop reads CASRTGGGETQYF. CDR3 bases: TGTGCCAGCAGGACAGGGGGGGGAGAGACCCAGTACTTC.